This TCR beta chain appears in the sequencing data of a study of blood T cell repertoires in COVID-19. Repertoires were generated with immunoSEQ multiplex PCR, while TCRdb's copy carries only in-frame clones and drops some. The data hold about 120,000 clones, with about nine tenths observed a single time. Trimming removed 6 bases from V and 5 bases from J; junction bases left unmatched: 11. The length of the CDR3 is 16 residues. CDR1 MDHEN and CDR2 SYDVKM come from the germline V gene. The TCR comes from a woman in her seventies with acute or convalescent COVID-19. The chain couples TRBV28 to TRBJ1-5; 9 bases are shared with TRBD1. Sequenced: peripheral blood. The CDR3 here is CASRTSPYRGHQPQHF. The CDR3 region has the DNA TGTGCCAGCAGAACGTCACCTTACAGGGGGCATCAGCCCCAGCATTTT.